This T cell receptor beta chain was obtained from a study of blood T cell repertoires in COVID-19. Turning to the study itself: The origin of the acute and convalescent COVID-19 samples was the United States, Italy and Spain. The analysed material was cDNA or gDNA that came from T cells, B-cell-depleted T cells, or PBMCs.

In the authors' workflow: Amplification from reference gene primers served as the basis for estimated nucleated cell counts. Generated by immunoSEQ multiplex PCR, the TCRdb table keeps only in-frame clones and is missing some. V and J calls and clone size are given by that table; D and trimming were obtained from the DNA. The table shows under 400,000 clones, with roughly 90% occurring only once. Seattle patients were enrolled while actively infected and followed longitudinally. Germline loops: CDR1 SGHDN, CDR2 FVKESK. This CDR3 spans 15 amino acids. V gave up 4 bases and J gave up 5 bases; unmatched junction bases: 3.

The source is a young woman with COVID-19, enrolled during active disease. Sequenced sample: peripheral blood. This chain uses TRBV14 with TRBJ1-6, with 9 positions matching TRBD1. The DNA of the CDR3 is TGTGCCAGCAGCCTATGGGACAGGGATAATTCACCCCTCCACTTT. Residues: CASSLWDRDNSPLHF.